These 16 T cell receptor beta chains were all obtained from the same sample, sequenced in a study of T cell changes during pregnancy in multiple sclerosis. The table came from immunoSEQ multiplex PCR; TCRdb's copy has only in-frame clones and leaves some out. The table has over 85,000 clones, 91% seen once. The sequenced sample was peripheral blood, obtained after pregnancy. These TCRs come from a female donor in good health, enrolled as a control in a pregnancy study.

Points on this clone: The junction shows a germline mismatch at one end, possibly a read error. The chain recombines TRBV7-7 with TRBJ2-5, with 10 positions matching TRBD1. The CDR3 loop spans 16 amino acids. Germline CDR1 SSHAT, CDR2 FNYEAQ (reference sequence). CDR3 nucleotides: TGTGCTAGCAGCTTATACTCGACAGGGGGCAGAGAGACCCAGTACTTC. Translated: CASSLYSTGGRETQYF.

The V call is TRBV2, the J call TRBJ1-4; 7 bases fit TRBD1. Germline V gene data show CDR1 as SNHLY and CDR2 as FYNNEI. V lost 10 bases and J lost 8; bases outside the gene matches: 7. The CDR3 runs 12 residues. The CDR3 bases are TGTGCCAAACGGGACAGTGGGGAAAAACTGTTTTTT. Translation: CAKRDSGEKLFF.

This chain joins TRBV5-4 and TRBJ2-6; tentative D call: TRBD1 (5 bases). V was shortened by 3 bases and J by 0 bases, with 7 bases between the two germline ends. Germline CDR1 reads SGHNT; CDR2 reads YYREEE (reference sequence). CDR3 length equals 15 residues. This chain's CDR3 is CASSSQVSGANVLTF. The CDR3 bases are TGTGCCAGCAGCTCACAGGTCTCTGGGGCCAACGTCCTGACTTTC.

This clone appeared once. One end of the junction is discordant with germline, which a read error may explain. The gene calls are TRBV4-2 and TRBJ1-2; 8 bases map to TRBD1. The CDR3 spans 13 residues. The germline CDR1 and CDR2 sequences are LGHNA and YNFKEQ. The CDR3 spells CASSQDGDRFEVF. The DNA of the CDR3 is TGTGCCAGCAGCCAAGATGGGGACAGGTTCGAGGTCTTC.

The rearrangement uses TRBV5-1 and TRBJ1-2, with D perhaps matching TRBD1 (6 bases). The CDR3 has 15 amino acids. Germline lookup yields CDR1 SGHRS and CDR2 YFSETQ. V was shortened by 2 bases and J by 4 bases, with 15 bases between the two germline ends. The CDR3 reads CASSFQTGERYGYTF. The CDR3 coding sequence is TGCGCCAGCAGCTTCCAGACAGGAGAGCGCTATGGCTACACCTTC.

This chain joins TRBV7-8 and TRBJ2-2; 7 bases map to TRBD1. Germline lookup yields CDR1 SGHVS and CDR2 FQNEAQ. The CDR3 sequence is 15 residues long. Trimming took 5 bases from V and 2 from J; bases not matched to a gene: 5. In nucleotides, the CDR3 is TGTGCCAGCAGCCCCCGGGACAGAAACACCGGGGAGCTGTTTTTT. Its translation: CASSPRDRNTGELFF.

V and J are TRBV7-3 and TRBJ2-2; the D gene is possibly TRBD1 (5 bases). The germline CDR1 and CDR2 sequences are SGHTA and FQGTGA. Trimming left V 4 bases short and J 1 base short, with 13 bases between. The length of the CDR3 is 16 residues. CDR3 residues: CASSSGWQGNTGELFF. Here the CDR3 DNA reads TGTGCCAGCAGCTCAGGATGGCAGGGGAACACCGGGGAGCTGTTTTTT.

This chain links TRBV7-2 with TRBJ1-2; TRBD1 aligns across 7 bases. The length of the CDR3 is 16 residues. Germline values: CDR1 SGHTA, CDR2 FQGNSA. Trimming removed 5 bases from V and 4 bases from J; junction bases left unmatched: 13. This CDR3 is CASSLGATGTAYGYTF. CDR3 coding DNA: TGTGCCAGCAGCCTTGGAGCGACCGGGACAGCCTATGGCTACACCTTC.

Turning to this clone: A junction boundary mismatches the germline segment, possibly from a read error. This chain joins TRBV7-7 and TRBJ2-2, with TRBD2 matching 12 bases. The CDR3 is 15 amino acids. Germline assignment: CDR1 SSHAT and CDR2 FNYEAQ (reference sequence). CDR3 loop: CASSLLAGGAGELFF. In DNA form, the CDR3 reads TGTGCTAGCAGCTTACTAGCGGGGGGCGCCGGGGAGCTGTTTTTT.

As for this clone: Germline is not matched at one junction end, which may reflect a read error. In nucleotides, the CDR3 is TGTGCTAGCAGCTTCAACGCGGGCACTGAAGCTTTCTTT. Translated, it gives CASSFNAGTEAFF. The chain is built from TRBV7-7 and TRBJ1-1; D call uncertain. Looked up from germline, CDR1 is SSHAT and CDR2 is FNYEAQ (reference sequence). This CDR3 is 13 amino acids long. Filled out from reference TRBV7-7 and TRBJ1-1, the complete variable domain reads GAGVSQSPRYKVTKRGQDVTLRCDPISSHATLYWYQQALGQGPEFLTYFNYEAQPDKSGLPSDRFSAERPEGSISTLTIQRTEQRDSAMYRCASSFNAGTEAFFGQGTRLTVV.

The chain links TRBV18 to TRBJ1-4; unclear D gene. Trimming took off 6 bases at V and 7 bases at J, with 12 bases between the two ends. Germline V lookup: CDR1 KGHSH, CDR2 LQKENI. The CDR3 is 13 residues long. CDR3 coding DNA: TGTGCCAGCTCCCCTCAGAGAGGTGAAAAACTGTTTTTT. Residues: CASSPQRGEKLFF.

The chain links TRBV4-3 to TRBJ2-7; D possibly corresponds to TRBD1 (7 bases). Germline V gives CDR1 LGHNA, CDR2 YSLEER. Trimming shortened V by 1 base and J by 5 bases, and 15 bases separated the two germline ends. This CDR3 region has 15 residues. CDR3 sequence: CASSQVVRGVDEQYF. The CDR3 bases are TGCGCCAGCAGCCAAGTAGTCAGGGGGGTCGACGAGCAGTACTTC.

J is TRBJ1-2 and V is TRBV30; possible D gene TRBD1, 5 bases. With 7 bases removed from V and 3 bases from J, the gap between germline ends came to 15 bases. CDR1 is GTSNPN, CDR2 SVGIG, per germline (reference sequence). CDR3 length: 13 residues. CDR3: CASPGGSHYGYTF. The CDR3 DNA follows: TGTGCCTCCCCGGGGGGGAGTCACTATGGCTACACCTTC.

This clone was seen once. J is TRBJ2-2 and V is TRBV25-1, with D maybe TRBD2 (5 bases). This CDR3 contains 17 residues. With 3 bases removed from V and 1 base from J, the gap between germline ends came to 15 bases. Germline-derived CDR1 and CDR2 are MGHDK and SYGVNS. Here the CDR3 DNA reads TGTGCCAGCAGTGACCAGGCTGAGGGCCTGAACACCGGGGAGCTGTTTTTT. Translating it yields CASSDQAEGLNTGELFF.

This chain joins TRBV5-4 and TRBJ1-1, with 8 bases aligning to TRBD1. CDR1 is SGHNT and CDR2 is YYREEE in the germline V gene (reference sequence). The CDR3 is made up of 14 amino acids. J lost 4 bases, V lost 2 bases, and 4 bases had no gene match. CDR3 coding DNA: TGTGCCAGCAGCTTCGACAGGGGCGGCACTGAAGCTTTCTTT. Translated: CASSFDRGGTEAFF. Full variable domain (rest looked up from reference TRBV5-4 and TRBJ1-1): ETGVTQSPTHLIKTRGQQVTLRCSSQSGHNTVSWYQQALGQGPQFIFQYYREEENGRGNFPPRFSGLQFPNYSSELNVNALELDDSALYLCASSFDRGGTEAFFGQGTRLTVV.

The CDR3 sequence: CASSSRQSSYNEQFF. Written as DNA, the CDR3 is TGTGCCAGCAGTTCCCGACAGAGTAGCTACAATGAGCAGTTCTTC. The V gene is TRBV28, the J gene TRBJ2-1; possible D gene TRBD1, 5 bases. V dropped 4 bases and J dropped 3 bases, with 13 bases sitting between them. CDR1 MDHEN and CDR2 SYDVKM come from the germline V gene. The CDR3 loop spans 15 amino acids.